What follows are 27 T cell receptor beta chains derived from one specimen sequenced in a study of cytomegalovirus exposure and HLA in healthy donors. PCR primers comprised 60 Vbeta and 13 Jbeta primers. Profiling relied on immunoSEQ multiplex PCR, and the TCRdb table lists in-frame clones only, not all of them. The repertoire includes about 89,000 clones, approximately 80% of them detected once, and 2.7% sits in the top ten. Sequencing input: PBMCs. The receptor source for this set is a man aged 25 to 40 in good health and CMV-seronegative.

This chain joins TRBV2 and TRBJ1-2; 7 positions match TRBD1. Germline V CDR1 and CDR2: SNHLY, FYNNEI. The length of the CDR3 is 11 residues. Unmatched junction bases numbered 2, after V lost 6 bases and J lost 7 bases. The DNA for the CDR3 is TGTGCCAGCAGAGACAGGGTTGGCTACACCTTC. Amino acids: CASRDRVGYTF.

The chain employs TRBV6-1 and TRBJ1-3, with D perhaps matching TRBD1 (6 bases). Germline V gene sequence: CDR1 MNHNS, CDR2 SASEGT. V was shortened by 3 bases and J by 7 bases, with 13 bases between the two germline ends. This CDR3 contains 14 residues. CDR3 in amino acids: CASSDRGPLNTIYF. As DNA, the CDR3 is TGTGCCAGCAGTGACAGGGGACCTCTTAACACCATATATTTT.

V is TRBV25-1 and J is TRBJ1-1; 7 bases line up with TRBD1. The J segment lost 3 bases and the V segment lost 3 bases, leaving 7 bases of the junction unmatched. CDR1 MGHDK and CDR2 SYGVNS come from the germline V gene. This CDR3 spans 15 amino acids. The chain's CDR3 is CASSDQTGSDTEAFF. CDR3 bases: TGTGCCAGCAGTGACCAGACAGGGTCCGACACTGAAGCTTTCTTT.

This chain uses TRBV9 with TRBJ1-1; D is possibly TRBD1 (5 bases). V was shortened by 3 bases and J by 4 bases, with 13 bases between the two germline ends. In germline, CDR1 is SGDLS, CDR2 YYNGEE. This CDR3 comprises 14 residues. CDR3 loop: CASSAHNGGTEAFF. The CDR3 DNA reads TGTGCCAGCAGCGCCCACAACGGGGGCACTGAAGCTTTCTTT.

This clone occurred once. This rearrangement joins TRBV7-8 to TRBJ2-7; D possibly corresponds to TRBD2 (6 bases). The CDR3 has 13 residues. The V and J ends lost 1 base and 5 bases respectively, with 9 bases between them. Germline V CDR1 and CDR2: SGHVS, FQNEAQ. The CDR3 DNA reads TGTGCCAGCAGCTTAGGGGGGGTTAACGAGCAGTACTTC. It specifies CASSLGGVNEQYF.

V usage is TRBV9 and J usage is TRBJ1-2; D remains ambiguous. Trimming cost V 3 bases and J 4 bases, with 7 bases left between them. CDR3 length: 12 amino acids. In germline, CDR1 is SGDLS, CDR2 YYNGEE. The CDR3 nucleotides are TGTGCCAGCAGCGCCTATGGCTATGGCTACACCTTC. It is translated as CASSAYGYGYTF.

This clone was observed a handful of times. The CDR3 sequence: CASSLTGTGPNYGYTF. The CDR3 DNA reads TGTGCCAGCAGCTTAACAGGGACAGGGCCTAACTATGGCTACACCTTC. The J gene is TRBJ1-2, the V gene TRBV7-9; 9 bases align to TRBD1. CDR1 and CDR2 from the germline V gene are SEHNR and FQNEAQ (reference sequence). The CDR3 runs 16 residues. V shed 2 bases and J 0 bases; nucleotides not matched to a gene: 4.

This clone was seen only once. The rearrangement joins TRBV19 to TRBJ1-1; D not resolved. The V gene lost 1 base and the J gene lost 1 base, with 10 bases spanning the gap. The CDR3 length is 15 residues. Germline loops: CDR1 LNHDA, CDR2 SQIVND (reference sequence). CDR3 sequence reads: CASSIGPAGNTEAFF. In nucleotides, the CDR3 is TGTGCCAGTAGTATAGGTCCCGCAGGGAACACTGAAGCTTTCTTT.

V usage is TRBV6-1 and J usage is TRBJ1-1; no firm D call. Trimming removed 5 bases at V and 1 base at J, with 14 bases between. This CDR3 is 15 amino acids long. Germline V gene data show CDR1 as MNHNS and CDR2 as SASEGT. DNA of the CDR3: TGTGCCAGCAGTCCGTTGCGGGAGGGGAACACTGAAGCTTTCTTT. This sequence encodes CASSPLREGNTEAFF.

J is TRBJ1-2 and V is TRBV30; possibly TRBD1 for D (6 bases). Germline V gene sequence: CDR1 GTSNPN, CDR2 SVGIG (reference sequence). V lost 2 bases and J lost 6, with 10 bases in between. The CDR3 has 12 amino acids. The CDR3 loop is CAWSRQDDGYTF. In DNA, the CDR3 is TGTGCCTGGAGTCGACAGGATGATGGCTACACCTTC. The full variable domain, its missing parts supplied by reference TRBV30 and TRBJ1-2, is SQTIHQWPATLVQPVGSPLSLECTVEGTSNPNLYWYRQAAGRGLQLLFYSVGIGQISSEVPQNLSASRPQDRQFILSSKKLLLSDSGFYLCAWSRQDDGYTFGSGTRLTVV.

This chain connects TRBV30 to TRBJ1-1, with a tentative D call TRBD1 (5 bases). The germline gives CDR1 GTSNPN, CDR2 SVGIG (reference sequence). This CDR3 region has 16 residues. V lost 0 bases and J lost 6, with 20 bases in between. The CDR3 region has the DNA TGTGCCTGGAGTGTAGATTCGGTGGGGGGTAGGGCTGAAGCTTTCTTT. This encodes CAWSVDSVGGRAEAFF.

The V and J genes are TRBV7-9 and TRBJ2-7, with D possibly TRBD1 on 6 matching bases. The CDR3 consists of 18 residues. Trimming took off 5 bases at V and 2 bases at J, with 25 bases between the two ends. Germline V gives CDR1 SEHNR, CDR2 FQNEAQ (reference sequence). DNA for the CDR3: TGTGCCAGCAGCAACATACACAAGGACAGCTACTTTACCTACGAGCAGTACTTC. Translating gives CASSNIHKDSYFTYEQYF.

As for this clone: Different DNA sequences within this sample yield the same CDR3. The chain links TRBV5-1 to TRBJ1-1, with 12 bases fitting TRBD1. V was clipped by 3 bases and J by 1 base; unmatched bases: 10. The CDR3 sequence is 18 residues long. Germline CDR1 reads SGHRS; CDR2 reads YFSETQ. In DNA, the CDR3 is TGCGCCAGCAGCTCACGACCGGGACAGGGGGCTACGAACACTGAAGCTTTCTTT. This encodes CASSSRPGQGATNTEAFF.

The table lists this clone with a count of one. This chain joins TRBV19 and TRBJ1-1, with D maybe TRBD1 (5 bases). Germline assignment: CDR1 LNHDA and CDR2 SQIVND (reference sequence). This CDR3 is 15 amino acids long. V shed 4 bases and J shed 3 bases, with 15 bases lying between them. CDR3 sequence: CASSSTGIGYTEAFF. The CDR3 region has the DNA TGTGCCAGTAGTAGTACAGGAATCGGGTACACTGAAGCTTTCTTT.

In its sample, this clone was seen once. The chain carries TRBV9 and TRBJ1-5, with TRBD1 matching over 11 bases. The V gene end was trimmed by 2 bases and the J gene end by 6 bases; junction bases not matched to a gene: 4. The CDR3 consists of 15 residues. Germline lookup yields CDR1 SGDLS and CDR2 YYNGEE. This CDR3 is CASSVGTGGSQPQHF. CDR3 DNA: TGTGCCAGCAGCGTCGGGACAGGGGGAAGTCAGCCCCAGCATTTT.

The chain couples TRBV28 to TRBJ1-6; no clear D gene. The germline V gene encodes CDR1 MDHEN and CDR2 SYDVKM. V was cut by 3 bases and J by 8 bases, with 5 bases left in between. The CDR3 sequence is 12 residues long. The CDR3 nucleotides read TGTGCCAGCAGTTTCCGTGATTCACCCCTCCACTTT. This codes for CASSFRDSPLHF.

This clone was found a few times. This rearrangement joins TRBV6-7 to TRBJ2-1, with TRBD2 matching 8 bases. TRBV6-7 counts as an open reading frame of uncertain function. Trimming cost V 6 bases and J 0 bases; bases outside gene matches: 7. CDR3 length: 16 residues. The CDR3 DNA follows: TGTGCCAGCAGCAAATCCGGGACTAGCTCCTACAATGAGCAGTTCTTC. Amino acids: CASSKSGTSSYNEQFF.

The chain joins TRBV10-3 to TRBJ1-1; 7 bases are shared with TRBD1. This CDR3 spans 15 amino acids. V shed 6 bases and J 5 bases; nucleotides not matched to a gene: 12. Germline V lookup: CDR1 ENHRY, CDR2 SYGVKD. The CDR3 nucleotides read TGTGCCATCAGGCGAGCAGGGGGGCTGGAGACTGAAGCTTTCTTT. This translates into CAIRRAGGLETEAFF.

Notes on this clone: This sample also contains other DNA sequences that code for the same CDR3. CDR3 sequence: CASSLAGQGVAQETQYF. The CDR3 DNA is TGTGCCAGCAGCTTAGCTGGACAGGGGGTAGCACAAGAGACCCAGTACTTC. The rearrangement uses TRBV7-2 and TRBJ2-5; 10 nucleotides agree with TRBD1. This CDR3 has 17 residues. With V trimmed by 0 bases and J by 2 bases, 6 bases remained unmatched. The V gene's germline CDR1 is SGHTA and CDR2 FQGNSA.

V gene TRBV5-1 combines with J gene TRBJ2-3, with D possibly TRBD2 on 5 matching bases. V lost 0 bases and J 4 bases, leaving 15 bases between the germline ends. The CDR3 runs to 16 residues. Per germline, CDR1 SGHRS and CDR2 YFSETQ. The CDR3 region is CASSLGASPGSDTQYF. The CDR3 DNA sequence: TGCGCCAGCAGCTTGGGGGCATCTCCGGGGTCAGATACGCAGTATTTT.

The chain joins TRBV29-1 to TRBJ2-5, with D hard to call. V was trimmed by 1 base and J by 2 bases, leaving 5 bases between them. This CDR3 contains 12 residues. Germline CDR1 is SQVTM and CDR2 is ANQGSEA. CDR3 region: CSVEGQQETQYF. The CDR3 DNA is TGCAGCGTTGAAGGGCAGCAAGAGACCCAGTACTTC.

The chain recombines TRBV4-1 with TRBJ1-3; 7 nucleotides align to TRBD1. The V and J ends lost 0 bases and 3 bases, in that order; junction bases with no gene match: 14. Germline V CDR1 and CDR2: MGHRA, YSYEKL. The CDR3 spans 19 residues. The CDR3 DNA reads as TGCGCCAGCAGCCAAGAGAAGGGGGCCTCGGCCGCTAGTGGAAACACCATATATTTT. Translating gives CASSQEKGASAASGNTIYF.

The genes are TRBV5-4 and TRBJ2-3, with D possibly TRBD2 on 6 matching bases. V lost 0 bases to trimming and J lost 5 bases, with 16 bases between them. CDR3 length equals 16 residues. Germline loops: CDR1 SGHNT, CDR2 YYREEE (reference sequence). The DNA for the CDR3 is TGTGCCAGCAGCTTGGGGGGCGGGGCGGGTGGAGATACGCAGTATTTT. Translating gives CASSLGGGAGGDTQYF.

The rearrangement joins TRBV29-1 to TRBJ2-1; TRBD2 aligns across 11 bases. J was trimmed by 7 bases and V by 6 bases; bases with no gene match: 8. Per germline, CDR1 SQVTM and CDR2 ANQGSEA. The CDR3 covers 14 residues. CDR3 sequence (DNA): TGCAGCGTCCCGCCGGGACTAGCGGCTAATGAGCAGTTCTTC. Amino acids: CSVPPGLAANEQFF.

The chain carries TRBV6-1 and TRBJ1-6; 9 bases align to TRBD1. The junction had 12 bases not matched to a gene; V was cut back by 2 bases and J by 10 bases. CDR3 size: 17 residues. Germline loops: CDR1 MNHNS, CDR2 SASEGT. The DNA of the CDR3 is TGTGCCAGCAGTGAAACCACAAGACCGGGACAGGGATCACCCCTCCACTTT. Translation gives CASSETTRPGQGSPLHF.

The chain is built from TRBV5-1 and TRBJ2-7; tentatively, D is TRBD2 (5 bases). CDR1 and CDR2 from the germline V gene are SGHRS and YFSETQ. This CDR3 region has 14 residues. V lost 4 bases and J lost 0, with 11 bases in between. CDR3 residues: CASSRSGSSYEQYF. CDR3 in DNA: TGCGCCAGCAGCCGTTCGGGGAGCTCCTACGAGCAGTACTTC.

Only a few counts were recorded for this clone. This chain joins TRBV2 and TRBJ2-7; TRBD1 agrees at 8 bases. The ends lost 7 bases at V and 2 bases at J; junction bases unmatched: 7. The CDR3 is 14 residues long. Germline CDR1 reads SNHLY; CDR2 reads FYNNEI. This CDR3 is CASMGLQGAYEQYF. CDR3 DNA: TGTGCCAGCATGGGGTTACAGGGGGCCTACGAGCAGTACTTC.